The 17 T cell receptor beta chains below come from one sample, sequenced in a study of blood T cell repertoires in COVID-19. TCRdb keeps only in-frame clones here, not all; method: immunoSEQ multiplex PCR. The data contain 200,000 to 250,000 clones, 86% of them singletons. Sequencing was carried out using peripheral blood. The receptors originated from a woman aged 50 to 65 with acute or convalescent COVID-19.

The gene calls are TRBV6-6 and TRBJ2-4; 7 nucleotides line up with TRBD1. Trimming took 4 bases from V and 0 from J; bases not matched to a gene: 6. CDR1 and CDR2 (germline): MNHNY, SVGAGI (reference sequence). CDR3 length: 16 amino acids. The CDR3 sequence is CASSSGQSLAKNIQYF. DNA of the CDR3: TGTGCCAGCAGTTCGGGACAGAGCCTAGCCAAAAACATTCAGTACTTC.

The V gene is TRBV27, the J gene TRBJ1-5, with TRBD1 matching over 9 bases. Germline CDR1 is MNHEY and CDR2 is SMNVEV (reference sequence). The CDR3 runs to 14 residues. V trimming: 5 bases; J trimming: 7 bases; junction bases outside the gene matches: 6. Here the CDR3 reads CASSPGQGGQPQHF. The CDR3, as DNA: TGTGCCAGCAGTCCGGGACAGGGAGGGCAGCCCCAGCATTTT.

V is TRBV10-3 and J is TRBJ2-5; the match to TRBD2 covers 7 bases. Germline lookup yields CDR1 ENHRY and CDR2 SYGVKD. V gave up 2 bases and J gave up 3 bases; unmatched junction bases: 9. The CDR3 has 16 residues. In DNA form, the CDR3 reads TGTGCCATCAGTGAGGAGGCTAGCGGTGAGAAAGAGACCCAGTACTTC. Its translation is CAISEEASGEKETQYF.

The chain employs TRBV2 and TRBJ2-1; D is undetermined. V lost 5 bases and J 6 bases, leaving 14 bases between the germline ends. This CDR3 is built from 14 residues. CDR1 is SNHLY and CDR2 is FYNNEI in the germline V gene. The CDR3 loop reads CASSLEIGSNEQFF. The CDR3 bases are TGTGCCAGCAGTTTGGAGATTGGGTCCAATGAGCAGTTCTTC.

On this clone: The sample has other DNA sequences that encode this CDR3 too. The chain joins TRBV19 to TRBJ2-7, with TRBD1 matching over 11 bases. V lost 1 base and J lost 6; bases outside the gene matches: 5. The CDR3 loop spans 15 amino acids. Germline CDR1 LNHDA, CDR2 SQIVND (reference sequence). The CDR3 coding sequence is TGTGCCAGTAGTATAGCATTTGGGACAGGGGGCGAGCAGTACTTC. Translated: CASSIAFGTGGEQYF.

CDR3 coding DNA: TGTGCCAGCAGCCACGGGGACAAGTTCGTCCACGAGCAGTACTTC. Translation: CASSHGDKFVHEQYF. This rearrangement joins TRBV6-5 to TRBJ2-7, with D perhaps matching TRBD1 (6 bases). The CDR3 contains 15 residues. Trimming pared 6 bases from V and 5 bases from J, leaving 20 bases between. In germline, CDR1 is MNHEY, CDR2 SVGAGI.

The chain has TRBV6-2 or TRBV6-3 and TRBJ1-1; 9 bases are shared with TRBD1. The CDR3 extends over 16 amino acids. CDR1 and CDR2 from the germline V gene are MNHEY and SVGEGT. The V segment lost 3 bases and the J segment 5 bases; nucleotides outside the gene matches: 10. For the CDR3, the DNA is TGTGCCAGCAGTTATCTGAGGACAGGGGTGGTTACTGAAGCTTTCTTT. This gives the protein CASSYLRTGVVTEAFF.

This chain links TRBV27 with TRBJ2-1; possibly TRBD1 for D (5 bases). V shed 0 bases and J shed 5 bases, with 11 bases lying between them. The V gene's germline CDR1 is MNHEY and CDR2 SMNVEV (reference sequence). The CDR3 consists of 15 residues. DNA of the CDR3: TGTGCCAGCAGTTTATCGATCTGGGGCGACAATGAGCAGTTCTTC. Its protein is CASSLSIWGDNEQFF.

This sequence joins TRBV6-5 and TRBJ2-2; D call uncertain. Germline V CDR1 and CDR2: MNHEY, SVGAGI. This CDR3 has 13 residues. V gave up 2 bases and J gave up 6 bases, with 7 bases separating them. CDR3 region: CASSYMESGELFF. The CDR3 nucleotides read TGTGCCAGCAGTTACATGGAGTCCGGGGAGCTGTTTTTT.

The CDR3 bases are TGTGCCAGCTCACCGGGGCCCAGGGCGAACACCGGGGAGCTGTTTTTT. Amino acid sequence: CASSPGPRANTGELFF. The V call is TRBV18, the J call TRBJ2-2, with D maybe TRBD1 (5 bases). The V end was cut by 3 bases, the J end by 0 bases, with 11 bases between. In germline, CDR1 is KGHSH, CDR2 LQKENI. CDR3 length: 16 residues.

V and J are TRBV2 and TRBJ1-5, with 8 positions matching TRBD1. Germline V gene data show CDR1 as SNHLY and CDR2 as FYNNEI. The CDR3 sequence is 14 residues long. V dropped 5 bases and J dropped 3; count of bases not matched to a gene: 3. CDR3 in amino acids: CASSMTGDNQPQHF. CDR3 in DNA: TGTGCCAGCAGTATGACAGGGGACAATCAGCCCCAGCATTTT.

The chain's CDR3 is CASTLRAGGASPQHF. DNA of the CDR3: TGTGCCAGCACCCTAAGGGCAGGGGGCGCCTCGCCCCAGCATTTT. This chain uses TRBV27 with TRBJ1-5; 8 nucleotides agree with TRBD1. Germline V lookup: CDR1 MNHEY, CDR2 SMNVEV (reference sequence). The CDR3 runs to 15 residues. V gave up 7 bases and J gave up 9 bases; unmatched junction bases: 14.

V is TRBV29-1 and J is TRBJ2-3, with D tentatively TRBD1 (5 bases). This CDR3 comprises 13 residues. Germline V gene sequence: CDR1 SQVTM, CDR2 ANQGSEA. The germline V and J ends were trimmed by 6 bases and 2 bases, with 12 bases remaining between them. CDR3: CSVILQVTDTQYF. The CDR3 nucleotides read TGCAGCGTAATTTTACAGGTCACAGATACGCAGTATTTT.

The chain couples TRBV19 to TRBJ1-5, with D possibly being TRBD1 (6 bases). V was pared by 9 bases and J by 5 bases, with 14 bases between. The CDR3 is 13 residues long. Germline V lookup: CDR1 LNHDA, CDR2 SQIVND (reference sequence). CDR3 in DNA: TGTGCCAGCGGCGTCAGGGGTGATCAGCCCCAGCATTTT. Its protein is CASGVRGDQPQHF. The whole variable domain, filled in from reference TRBV19 and TRBJ1-5, reads DGGITQSPKYLFRKEGQNVTLSCEQNLNHDAMYWYRQDPGQGLRLIYYSQIVNDFQKGDIAEGYSVSREKKESFPLTVTSAQKNPTAFYLCASGVRGDQPQHFGDGTRLSIL.

This chain uses TRBV10-1 with TRBJ1-1, with D perhaps TRBD1 (6 bases). The CDR3 length is 11 residues. V was pared by 4 bases and J by 10 bases, with 10 bases between. The germline V gene has CDR1 WNHNN and CDR2 SYGVQD (reference sequence). This chain's CDR3 is CASSGQGGAFF. The CDR3 DNA reads TGCGCCAGCAGTGGACAAGGGGGAGCTTTCTTT.

CDR3 amino acids: CASAKTGTGNTEAFF. The DNA for the CDR3 is TGCGCCAGCGCGAAAACCGGGACAGGGAACACTGAAGCTTTCTTT. This chain uses TRBV5-1 with TRBJ1-1; 8 nucleotides line up with TRBD1. V lost 7 bases and J lost 1; bases outside the gene matches: 9. Per germline, CDR1 SGHRS and CDR2 YFSETQ. The CDR3 spans 15 residues. Supplemented by reference TRBV5-1 and TRBJ1-1, the full variable domain reads KAGVTQTPRYLIKTRGQQVTLSCSPISGHRSVSWYQQTPGQGLQFLFEYFSETQRNKGNFPGRFSGRQFSNSRSEMNVSTLELGDSALYLCASAKTGTGNTEAFFGQGTRLTVV.

The gene calls are TRBV19 and TRBJ2-1; 11 bases agree with TRBD1. Germline loops: CDR1 LNHDA, CDR2 SQIVND (reference sequence). CDR3 length equals 15 residues. Losses at the gene ends were 0 bases for V and 6 bases for J; bases not matched to a gene: 1. CDR3 DNA: TGTGCCAGTAGTATAGATGGGACAGGGGGCAATGAGCAGTTCTTC. It encodes CASSIDGTGGNEQFF.